The rows below give T cell receptor beta chains drawn from one sample of a study of blood T cell repertoires in COVID-19. Profiling relied on immunoSEQ multiplex PCR, and the TCRdb table lists in-frame clones only, not all of them. The table shows 200,000 to 300,000 clones, with roughly 88% occurring only once. Material: peripheral blood. The receptor source for this set is a human donor in a cohort sampled during active COVID-19. The CDR3 runs from the conserved cysteine through the conserved F or W. Fields, in order: V gene, D gene, clone size, J gene, CDR3 protein, CDR3 DNA. A D gene is named only where the DNA matches it firmly. Size values are once, few and many counts, or a class for expanded clones, and some rows have none.

V gene: TRBV19
D gene: .
clone size: once
J gene: TRBJ2-3
CDR3 protein: CASTNRLAFSPGTQYF
CDR3 DNA: TGTGCCAGTACCAACCGGCTAGCCTTTTCTCCCGGTACGCAGTATTTT

V gene: TRBV6-2/TRBV6-3
D gene: TRBD1
clone size: few
J gene: TRBJ1-1
CDR3 protein: CASSRQGEAFF
CDR3 DNA: TGTGCCAGCAGTAGACAGGGAGAGGCTTTCTTT

V gene: TRBV27
D gene: .
clone size: once
J gene: TRBJ2-7
CDR3 protein: CASSPAGHLNNEQYF
CDR3 DNA: TGTGCCAGCAGTCCGGCAGGCCACCTCAACAACGAGCAGTACTTC

V gene: TRBV19
D gene: TRBD1
clone size: few
J gene: TRBJ2-1
CDR3 protein: CASMPWDSSVNEQFF
CDR3 DNA: TGTGCCAGTATGCCTTGGGACAGCTCCGTCAATGAGCAGTTCTTC

V gene: TRBV4-2
D gene: TRBD1
clone size: .
J gene: TRBJ2-7
CDR3 protein: CASSRTGLNPYEQYF
CDR3 DNA: TGTGCCAGCAGCCGGACAGGGCTTAATCCCTACGAGCAGTACTTC

V gene: TRBV7-8
D gene: TRBD2
clone size: once
J gene: TRBJ2-1
CDR3 protein: CASSHRLAVNEQFF
CDR3 DNA: TGTGCCAGCAGCCATAGACTAGCGGTCAATGAGCAGTTCTTC

V gene: TRBV5-4
D gene: .
clone size: .
J gene: TRBJ2-7
CDR3 protein: CASSFPGSSYEQYF
CDR3 DNA: TGTGCCAGCAGCTTCCCCGGGAGCTCCTACGAGCAGTACTTC

V gene: TRBV5-4
D gene: TRBD1
clone size: .
J gene: TRBJ1-2
CDR3 protein: CASSPGQGERDGYTF
CDR3 DNA: TGTGCCAGCAGTCCTGGACAGGGAGAGAGGGATGGCTACACCTTC

V gene: TRBV6-5
D gene: .
clone size: .
J gene: TRBJ2-2
CDR3 protein: CASSYSATGNTGELFF
CDR3 DNA: TGTGCCAGCAGTTACTCCGCTACGGGAAACACCGGGGAGCTGTTTTTT

V gene: TRBV27
D gene: .
clone size: .
J gene: TRBJ2-5
CDR3 protein: CASSLSGGETQYF
CDR3 DNA: TGTGCCAGCAGTTTATCAGGGGGTGAGACCCAGTACTTC

V gene: TRBV28
D gene: TRBD2
clone size: .
J gene: TRBJ2-1
CDR3 protein: CASSLSLAGGPYNEQFF
CDR3 DNA: TGTGCCAGCAGTTTATCCCTAGCGGGAGGACCCTACAATGAGCAGTTCTTC

V gene: TRBV7-2
D gene: TRBD1
clone size: .
J gene: TRBJ1-2
CDR3 protein: CASSLTGQGSTYYGYTF
CDR3 DNA: TGTGCCAGCAGCTTAACCGGACAGGGGTCTACTTACTATGGCTACACCTTC

V gene: TRBV19
D gene: TRBD1
clone size: .
J gene: TRBJ1-5
CDR3 protein: CASSGPGTEDNQPQHF
CDR3 DNA: TGTGCCAGTAGTGGACCCGGGACAGAGGACAATCAGCCCCAGCATTTT

V gene: TRBV5-4
D gene: TRBD1
clone size: .
J gene: TRBJ1-2
CDR3 protein: CASGQGQQNYGYTF
CDR3 DNA: TGTGCCAGCGGCCAGGGACAGCAAAACTATGGCTACACCTTC

V gene: TRBV19
D gene: .
clone size: .
J gene: TRBJ1-1
CDR3 protein: CASTLRPQGKAEAFF
CDR3 DNA: TGTGCCAGTACTTTACGGCCTCAGGGAAAGGCTGAAGCTTTCTTT

V gene: TRBV7-9
D gene: TRBD1
clone size: .
J gene: TRBJ2-7
CDR3 protein: CASSFLTGALYEQYF
CDR3 DNA: TGTGCCAGCAGCTTTCTTACAGGGGCTCTATACGAGCAGTACTTC

V gene: TRBV11-2
D gene: TRBD2
clone size: .
J gene: TRBJ2-3
CDR3 protein: CASSEQAAAGTDTQYF
CDR3 DNA: TGTGCCAGCAGCGAACAGGCGGCAGCGGGAACAGATACGCAGTATTTT

V gene: TRBV6-6
D gene: TRBD1
clone size: few
J gene: TRBJ1-2
CDR3 protein: CASSDLQGAYGYTF
CDR3 DNA: TGTGCCAGCAGTGACCTACAGGGGGCCTATGGCTACACCTTC

V gene: TRBV9
D gene: TRBD2
clone size: .
J gene: TRBJ2-5
CDR3 protein: CASSEGTSGGETQYF
CDR3 DNA: TGTGCCAGCAGCGAGGGGACTAGCGGGGGAGAGACCCAGTACTTC

V gene: TRBV11-2
D gene: .
clone size: once
J gene: TRBJ1-4
CDR3 protein: CASSLDFGVEKLFF
CDR3 DNA: TGTGCCAGCAGCTTAGATTTCGGGGTTGAAAAACTGTTTTTT

V gene: TRBV13
D gene: .
clone size: few
J gene: TRBJ2-3
CDR3 protein: CASSRRWDTQYF
CDR3 DNA: TGTGCCAGCAGCCGTCGGTGGGATACGCAGTATTTT

V gene: TRBV5-4
D gene: .
clone size: once
J gene: TRBJ1-2
CDR3 protein: CASSLVSGIYGYTF
CDR3 DNA: TGTGCCAGCAGCTTGGTATCGGGGATCTATGGCTACACCTTC

V gene: TRBV7-2
D gene: .
clone size: .
J gene: TRBJ2-7
CDR3 protein: CASSPPGVPYEQYF
CDR3 DNA: TGTGCCAGCAGCCCCCCCGGGGTACCCTACGAGCAGTACTTC

V gene: TRBV5-4
D gene: .
clone size: .
J gene: TRBJ2-5
CDR3 protein: CASSQDSYQETQYF
CDR3 DNA: TGTGCCAGCAGCCAAGACTCGTACCAAGAGACCCAGTACTTC

V gene: TRBV19
D gene: .
clone size: .
J gene: TRBJ2-2
CDR3 protein: CASSQAWGESTGELFF
CDR3 DNA: TGTGCCAGTTCGCAGGCCTGGGGGGAAAGCACCGGGGAGCTGTTTTTT

V gene: TRBV6-6
D gene: .
clone size: .
J gene: TRBJ1-6
CDR3 protein: CASGPQNGRGEPPLHF
CDR3 DNA: TGTGCCAGCGGCCCCCAGAATGGGAGGGGAGAACCACCCCTCCACTTT

V gene: TRBV6-2/TRBV6-3
D gene: .
clone size: .
J gene: TRBJ2-7
CDR3 protein: CASSYGALLTYEQYF
CDR3 DNA: TGTGCCAGCAGTTACGGGGCTTTACTAACCTACGAGCAGTACTTC

V gene: TRBV6-6
D gene: TRBD1
clone size: .
J gene: TRBJ1-2
CDR3 protein: CASSYRTGNGYTF
CDR3 DNA: TGTGCCAGCAGTTACAGGACAGGGAATGGCTACACCTTC

V gene: TRBV2
D gene: .
clone size: .
J gene: TRBJ1-2
CDR3 protein: CASSPDSRILYGYTF
CDR3 DNA: TGTGCCAGCAGTCCGGACAGCAGGATTCTCTATGGCTACACCTTC

V gene: TRBV7-9
D gene: .
clone size: .
J gene: TRBJ1-1
CDR3 protein: CASSLAGGGGSTEAFF
CDR3 DNA: TGTGCCAGCAGCTTAGCAGGGGGGGGCGGTAGCACTGAAGCTTTCTTT

V gene: TRBV5-1
D gene: TRBD1
clone size: .
J gene: TRBJ2-5
CDR3 protein: CASSPLPDRGHETQYF
CDR3 DNA: TGCGCCAGCAGCCCACTCCCCGACAGGGGGCATGAGACCCAGTACTTC

V gene: TRBV12-5
D gene: .
clone size: .
J gene: TRBJ2-5
CDR3 protein: CASGLHAETQYF
CDR3 DNA: TGTGCTAGTGGTTTGCATGCGGAGACCCAGTACTTC

V gene: TRBV6-5
D gene: .
clone size: .
J gene: TRBJ2-6
CDR3 protein: CASSYGGFLGANVLTF
CDR3 DNA: TGTGCCAGCAGTTATGGAGGGTTCTTGGGGGCCAACGTCCTGACTTTC

V gene: TRBV19
D gene: .
clone size: .
J gene: TRBJ1-1
CDR3 protein: CASSWAGTNTEAFF
CDR3 DNA: TGTGCCAGTAGTTGGGCAGGTACTAACACTGAAGCTTTCTTT

V gene: TRBV15
D gene: TRBD1
clone size: .
J gene: TRBJ2-7
CDR3 protein: CATGPDRGSYEQYF
CDR3 DNA: TGTGCCACTGGCCCGGACAGGGGCTCCTACGAGCAGTACTTC

V gene: TRBV19
D gene: .
clone size: .
J gene: TRBJ2-7
CDR3 protein: CASSIEADYEQYF
CDR3 DNA: TGTGCCAGTAGTATAGAGGCAGATTACGAGCAGTACTTC

V gene: TRBV4-3
D gene: TRBD2
clone size: .
J gene: TRBJ2-3
CDR3 protein: CASSLGPRTSGSSDTQYF
CDR3 DNA: TGCGCCAGCAGCCTTGGCCCCCGGACTAGCGGGAGTTCAGATACGCAGTATTTT

V gene: TRBV27
D gene: .
clone size: .
J gene: TRBJ1-2
CDR3 protein: CASRASGYYYGYTF
CDR3 DNA: TGTGCCAGCAGAGCCTCAGGTTACTACTATGGCTACACCTTC

V gene: TRBV19
D gene: .
clone size: once
J gene: TRBJ1-1
CDR3 protein: CASSPGGASTEAFF
CDR3 DNA: TGTGCCAGTAGTCCCGGAGGGGCCAGCACTGAAGCTTTCTTT

V gene: TRBV6-1
D gene: .
clone size: .
J gene: TRBJ2-3
CDR3 protein: CASSEAHGQSTDTQYF
CDR3 DNA: TGTGCCAGCAGTGAAGCTCACGGACAGAGCACAGATACGCAGTATTTT

V gene: TRBV7-2
D gene: .
clone size: .
J gene: TRBJ2-7
CDR3 protein: CASSSKGRFVYEQYF
CDR3 DNA: TGTGCCAGCAGCTCCAAGGGGAGGTTCGTCTACGAGCAGTACTTC

V gene: TRBV5-6
D gene: TRBD2
clone size: .
J gene: TRBJ2-5
CDR3 protein: CASSWGLAGGQETQYF
CDR3 DNA: TGTGCCAGCAGCTGGGGACTAGCGGGGGGCCAAGAGACCCAGTACTTC